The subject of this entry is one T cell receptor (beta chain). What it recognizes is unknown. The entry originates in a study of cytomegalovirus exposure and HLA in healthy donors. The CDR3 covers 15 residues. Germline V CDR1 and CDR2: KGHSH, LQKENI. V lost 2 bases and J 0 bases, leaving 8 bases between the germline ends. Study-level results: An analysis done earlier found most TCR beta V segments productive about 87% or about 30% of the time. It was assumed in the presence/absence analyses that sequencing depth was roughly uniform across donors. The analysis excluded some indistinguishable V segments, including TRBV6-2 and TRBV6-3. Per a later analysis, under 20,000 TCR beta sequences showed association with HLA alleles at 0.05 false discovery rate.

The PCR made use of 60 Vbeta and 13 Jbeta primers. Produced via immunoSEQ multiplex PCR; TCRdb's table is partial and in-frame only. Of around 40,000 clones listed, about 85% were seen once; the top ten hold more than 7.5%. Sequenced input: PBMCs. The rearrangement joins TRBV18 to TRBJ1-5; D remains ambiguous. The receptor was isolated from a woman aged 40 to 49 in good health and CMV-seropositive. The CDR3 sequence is CASSPGHHSNQPQHF. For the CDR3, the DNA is TGTGCCAGCTCACCAGGGCATCATAGCAATCAGCCCCAGCATTTT.